This TCR beta chain was profiled in a study of CD8 T cells in ankylosing spondylitis. Study-wide points: Fewer than 10 highly homologous variants made up a TCR beta motif that seemed to typify ankylosing spondylitis blood. The authors reported significant enrichment of disease-linked clones in matched ankylosing spondylitis synovial fluid.

The authors made TCR beta libraries by quantitative 5'-RACE with molecular barcodes. MiXCR, run by TCRdb on the 5' RACE reads, gives a single entry per CDR3 protein. The profile shows roughly 670,000 distinct CDR3 sequences, under 20% of them singletons. The CDR3 contains 16 residues. The V segment lost 4 bases and the J segment 3 bases; nucleotides outside the gene matches: 5. Germline CDR1 is MDHEN and CDR2 is SYDVKM. This clonotype has only a few counts. Its antigen is undetermined. The sequence was obtained from a male donor with ankylosing spondylitis. This sequence joins TRBV28 and TRBJ2-1; 11 bases match TRBD2. Sequenced material: blood, either unsorted or a sorted T cell fraction (not recorded which). CDR3 sequence: CASSSRGTSGYNEQFF. The CDR3 DNA sequence: TGTGCCAGCAGTTCACGCGGGACTAGCGGCTACAATGAGCAGTTCTTC.